This T cell receptor beta chain was identified in a study of human T cells and chemical hapten exposure. For the study at large: TCR yields per sample varied, mainly owing to small pooled library volume differences.

In the case of this clonotype: Its antigen is undetermined.

TCRdb re-analysed the 5' RACE reads in MiXCR, keeping a single row per CDR3 protein. The sample lists roughly 120,000 distinct CDR3 sequences; roughly 19% were seen once. Broader study findings: No shift was seen in TCRs above 1 in 1000 frequency with DPC sensitization.

Extraction of total RNA was performed on unfractionated whole blood. After removal of 6 bases from V and 0 bases from J, the junction contained 6 bases not matched to a gene. This CDR3 has 16 residues. The source is a human donor in good health. The chain carries TRBV12-3 or TRBV12-4 and TRBJ2-1; TRBD2 matches at 9 bases. CDR3 nucleotides: TGTGCCAGCAGCGCCCAAGCGGGAGGCTCCTACAATGAGCAGTTCTTC. This translates into CASSAQAGGSYNEQFF.